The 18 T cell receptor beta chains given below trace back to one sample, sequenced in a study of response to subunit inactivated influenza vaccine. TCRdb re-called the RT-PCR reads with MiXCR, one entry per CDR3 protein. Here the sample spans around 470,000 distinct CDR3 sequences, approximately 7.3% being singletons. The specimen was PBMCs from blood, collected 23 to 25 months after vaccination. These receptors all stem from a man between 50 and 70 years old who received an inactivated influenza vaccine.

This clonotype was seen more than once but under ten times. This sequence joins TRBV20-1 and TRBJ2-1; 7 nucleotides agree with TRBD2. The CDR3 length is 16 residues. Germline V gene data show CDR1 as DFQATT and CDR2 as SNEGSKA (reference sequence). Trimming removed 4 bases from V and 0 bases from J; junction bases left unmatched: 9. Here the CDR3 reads CSAISREGSSYNEQFF. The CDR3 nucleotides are TGCAGTGCTATCTCTAGGGAGGGAAGCTCCTACAATGAGCAGTTCTTC.

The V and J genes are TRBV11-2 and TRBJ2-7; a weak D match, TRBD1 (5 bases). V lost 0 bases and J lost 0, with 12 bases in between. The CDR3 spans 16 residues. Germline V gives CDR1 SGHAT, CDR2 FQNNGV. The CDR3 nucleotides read TGTGCCAGCAGCTTAGATCGTAGGGGCCGCTCCTACGAGCAGTACTTC. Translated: CASSLDRRGRSYEQYF. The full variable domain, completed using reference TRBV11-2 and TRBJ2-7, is EAGVAQSPRYKIIEKRQSVAFWCNPISGHATLYWYQQILGQGPKLLIQFQNNGVVDDSQLPKDRFSAERLKGVDSTLKIQPAKLEDSAVYLCASSLDRRGRSYEQYFGPGTRLTVT.

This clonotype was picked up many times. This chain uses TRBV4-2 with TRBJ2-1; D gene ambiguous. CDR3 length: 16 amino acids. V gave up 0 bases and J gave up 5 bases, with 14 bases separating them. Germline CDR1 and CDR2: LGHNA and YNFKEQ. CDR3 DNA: TGTGCCAGCAGCCAAGATTTGGCAGGACCAAACAATGAGCAGTTCTTC. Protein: CASSQDLAGPNNEQFF.

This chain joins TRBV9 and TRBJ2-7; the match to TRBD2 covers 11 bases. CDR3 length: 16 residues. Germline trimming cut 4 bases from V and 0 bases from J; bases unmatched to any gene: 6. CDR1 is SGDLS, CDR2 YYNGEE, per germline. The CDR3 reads CASSNRGTSGSYEQYF. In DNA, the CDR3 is TGTGCCAGCAGCAACCGTGGGACTAGCGGCTCCTACGAGCAGTACTTC.

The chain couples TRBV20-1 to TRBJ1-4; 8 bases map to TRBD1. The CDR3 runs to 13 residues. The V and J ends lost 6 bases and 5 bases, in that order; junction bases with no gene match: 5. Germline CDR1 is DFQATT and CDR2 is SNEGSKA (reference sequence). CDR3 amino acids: CSAETGGNEKLFF. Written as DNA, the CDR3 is TGCAGTGCGGAAACAGGGGGGAATGAAAAACTGTTTTTT.

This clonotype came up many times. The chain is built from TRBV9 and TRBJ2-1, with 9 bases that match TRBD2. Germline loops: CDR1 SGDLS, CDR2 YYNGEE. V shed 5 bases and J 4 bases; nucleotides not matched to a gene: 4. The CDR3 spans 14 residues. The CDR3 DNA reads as TGTGCCAGCAGTGGGACTAGCCGGTACAATGAGCAGTTCTTC. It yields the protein CASSGTSRYNEQFF.

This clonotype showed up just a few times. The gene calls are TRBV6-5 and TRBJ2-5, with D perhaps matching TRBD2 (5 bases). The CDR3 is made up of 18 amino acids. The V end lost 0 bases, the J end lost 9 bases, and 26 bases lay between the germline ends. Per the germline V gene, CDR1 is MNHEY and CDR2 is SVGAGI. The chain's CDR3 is CASSYSAGGPAVGSAQYF. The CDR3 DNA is TGTGCCAGCAGTTACTCGGCTGGAGGACCCGCGGTGGGTTCGGCCCAGTACTTC.

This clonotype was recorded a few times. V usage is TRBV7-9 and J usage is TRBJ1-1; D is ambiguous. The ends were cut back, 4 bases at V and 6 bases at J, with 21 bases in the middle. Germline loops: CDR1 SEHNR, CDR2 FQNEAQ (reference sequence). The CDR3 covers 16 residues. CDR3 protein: CASSSTRFLVSSEAFF. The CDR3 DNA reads TGTGCCAGCAGCTCAACGCGGTTTTTGGTATCGTCTGAAGCTTTCTTT.

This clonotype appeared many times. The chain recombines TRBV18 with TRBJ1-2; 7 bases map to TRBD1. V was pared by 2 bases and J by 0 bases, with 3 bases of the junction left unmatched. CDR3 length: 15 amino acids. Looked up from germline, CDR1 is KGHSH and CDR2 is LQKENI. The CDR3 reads CASSPGTASNYGYTF. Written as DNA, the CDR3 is TGTGCCAGCTCACCAGGGACAGCGTCTAACTATGGCTACACCTTC. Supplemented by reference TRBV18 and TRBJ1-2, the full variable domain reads NAGVMQNPRHLVRRRGQEARLRCSPMKGHSHVYWYRQLPEEGLKFMVYLQKENIIDESGMPKERFSAEFPKEGPSILRIQQVVRGDSAAYFCASSPGTASNYGYTFGSGTRLTVV.

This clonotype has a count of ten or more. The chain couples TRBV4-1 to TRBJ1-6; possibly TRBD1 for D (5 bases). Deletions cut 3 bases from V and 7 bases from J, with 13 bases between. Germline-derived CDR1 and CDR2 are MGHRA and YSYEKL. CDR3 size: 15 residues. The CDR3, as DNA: TGCGCCAGCAGCCAGGCAGGGTCGCTGAATTCACCCCTCCACTTT. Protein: CASSQAGSLNSPLHF.

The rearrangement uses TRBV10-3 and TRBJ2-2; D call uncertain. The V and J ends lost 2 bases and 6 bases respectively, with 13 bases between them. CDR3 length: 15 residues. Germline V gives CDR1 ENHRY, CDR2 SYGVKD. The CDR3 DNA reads TGTGCCATCAGTGAGCCGAAGACCCCCCCCGGGGAGCTGTTTTTT. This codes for CAISEPKTPPGELFF.

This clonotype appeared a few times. In nucleotides, the CDR3 is TGCAGTGCTAGTGGGGCTAGCGGGTTCCAAGAGACCCAGTACTTC. Protein sequence: CSASGASGFQETQYF. The V and J genes are TRBV20-1 and TRBJ2-5, with 8 bases that match TRBD2. The CDR3 extends over 15 amino acids. Unmatched junction bases numbered 7, after V lost 3 bases and J lost 1 base. Looked up from germline, CDR1 is DFQATT and CDR2 is SNEGSKA (reference sequence).

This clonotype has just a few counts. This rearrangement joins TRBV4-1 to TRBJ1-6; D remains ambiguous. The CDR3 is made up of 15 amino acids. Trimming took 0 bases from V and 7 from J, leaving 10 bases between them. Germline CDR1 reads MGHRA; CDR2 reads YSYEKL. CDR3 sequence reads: CASSQDQHPNSPLHF. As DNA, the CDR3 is TGCGCCAGCAGCCAAGATCAACACCCGAATTCACCCCTCCACTTT.

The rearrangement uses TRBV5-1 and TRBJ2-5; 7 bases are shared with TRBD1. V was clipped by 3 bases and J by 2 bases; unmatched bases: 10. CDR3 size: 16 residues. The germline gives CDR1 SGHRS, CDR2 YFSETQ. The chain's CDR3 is CASSSRGRQGQETQYF. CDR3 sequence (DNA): TGCGCCAGCAGCTCGAGGGGTCGACAGGGTCAAGAGACCCAGTACTTC.

The CDR3 nucleotides are TGTGCCAGCTCACCACCAAACGGGCTGTCGACCTACGAGCAGTACTTC. Residues: CASSPPNGLSTYEQYF. The rearrangement joins TRBV18 to TRBJ2-7; no reliable D call. This CDR3 contains 16 residues. Germline V gene data show CDR1 as KGHSH and CDR2 as LQKENI. V lost 0 bases, J lost 2 bases, and 14 bases lay in between.

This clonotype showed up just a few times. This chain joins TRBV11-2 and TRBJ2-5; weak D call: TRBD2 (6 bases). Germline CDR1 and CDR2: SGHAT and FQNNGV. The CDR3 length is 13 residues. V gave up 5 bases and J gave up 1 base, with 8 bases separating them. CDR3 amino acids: CASSRTIQETQYF. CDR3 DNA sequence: TGTGCCAGCAGCCGGACTATCCAAGAGACCCAGTACTTC.

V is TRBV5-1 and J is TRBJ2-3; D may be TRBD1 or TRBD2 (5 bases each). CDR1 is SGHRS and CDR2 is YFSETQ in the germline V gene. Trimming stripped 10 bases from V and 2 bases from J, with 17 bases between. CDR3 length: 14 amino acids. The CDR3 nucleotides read TGCGCCTGTAGGGACGGATCCTTCACAGATACGCAGTATTTT. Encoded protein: CACRDGSFTDTQYF.

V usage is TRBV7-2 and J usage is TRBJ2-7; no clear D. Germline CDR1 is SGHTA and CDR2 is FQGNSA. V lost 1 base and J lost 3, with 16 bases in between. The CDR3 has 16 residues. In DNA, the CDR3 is TGTGCCAGCAGCTTAGGCGTCACTCCCCCCGGCTACGAGCAGTACTTC. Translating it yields CASSLGVTPPGYEQYF.